This T cell receptor (beta chain) emerged from a study of T-cell memory formation after mild COVID-19. About the study: Largely donor-specific sequence clusters came from two donors.

CDR3 length: 19 residues. V lost 2 bases and J lost 7; bases outside the gene matches: 11. Germline loops: CDR1 MGHRA, CDR2 YSYEKL. A remark on this clonotype: Antigen specificity is unknown.

cDNA libraries for TCR alpha and TCR beta, carrying sample barcodes and UMIs, came from 5'RACE with constant-segment primers. One entry per CDR3 protein results from TCRdb running MiXCR on the 5' RACE reads. The repertoire holds 250,000 to 300,000 distinct CDR3 sequences, with under 20% as singletons. Study outcomes and limitations: Clones which contracted sat mainly in CM and EM if CD4+, and in EMRA if CD8+.

V and J are TRBV4-1 and TRBJ2-2; TRBD2 agrees at 15 bases. Sequencing was carried out using PBMCs or a T cell subset sorted from them (not recorded which). This TCR was recovered from a man aged 18 to 35 who had mild COVID-19 (a few samples of this study predate the infection). Cell type and time point are not known. The CDR3 DNA is TGCGCCAGCAGCCAACCGGGACTAGCGGGGGGCGATTGGGACGGGGAGCTGTTTTTT. This translates into CASSQPGLAGGDWDGELFF.